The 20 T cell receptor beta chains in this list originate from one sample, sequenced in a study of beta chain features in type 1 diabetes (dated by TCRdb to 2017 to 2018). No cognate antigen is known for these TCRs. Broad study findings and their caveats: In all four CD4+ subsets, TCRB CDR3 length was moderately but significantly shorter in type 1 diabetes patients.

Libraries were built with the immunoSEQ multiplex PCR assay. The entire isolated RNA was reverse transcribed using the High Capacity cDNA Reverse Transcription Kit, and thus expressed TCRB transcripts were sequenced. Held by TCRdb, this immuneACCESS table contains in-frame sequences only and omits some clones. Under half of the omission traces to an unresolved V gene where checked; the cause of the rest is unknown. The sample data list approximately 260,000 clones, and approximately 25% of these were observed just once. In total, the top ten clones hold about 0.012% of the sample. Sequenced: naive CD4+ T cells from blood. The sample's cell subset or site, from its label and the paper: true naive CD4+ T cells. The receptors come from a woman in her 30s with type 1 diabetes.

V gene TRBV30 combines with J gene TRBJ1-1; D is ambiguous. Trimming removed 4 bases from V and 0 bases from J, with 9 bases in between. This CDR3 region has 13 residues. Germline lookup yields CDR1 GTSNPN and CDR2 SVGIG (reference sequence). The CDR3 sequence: CAWTVIMNTEAFF. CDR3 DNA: TGTGCCTGGACAGTGATTATGAACACTGAAGCTTTCTTT. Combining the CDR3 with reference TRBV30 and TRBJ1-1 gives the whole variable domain SQTIHQWPATLVQPVGSPLSLECTVEGTSNPNLYWYRQAAGRGLQLLFYSVGIGQISSEVPQNLSASRPQDRQFILSSKKLLLSDSGFYLCAWTVIMNTEAFFGQGTRLTVV.

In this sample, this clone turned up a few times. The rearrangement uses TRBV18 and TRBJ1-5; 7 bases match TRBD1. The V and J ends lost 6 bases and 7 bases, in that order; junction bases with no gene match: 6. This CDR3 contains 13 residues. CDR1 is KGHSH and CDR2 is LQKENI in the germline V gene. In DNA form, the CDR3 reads TGTGCCAGCTCCCTAGACAGGGACCAGCCCCAGCATTTT. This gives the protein CASSLDRDQPQHF.

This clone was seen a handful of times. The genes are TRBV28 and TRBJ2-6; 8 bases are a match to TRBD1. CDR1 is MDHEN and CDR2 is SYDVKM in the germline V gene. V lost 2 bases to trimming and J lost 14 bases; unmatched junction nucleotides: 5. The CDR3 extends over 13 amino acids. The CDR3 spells CASSLGTGPLLTF. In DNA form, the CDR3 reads TGTGCCAGCAGTTTAGGGACAGGCCCTCTCCTGACTTTC.

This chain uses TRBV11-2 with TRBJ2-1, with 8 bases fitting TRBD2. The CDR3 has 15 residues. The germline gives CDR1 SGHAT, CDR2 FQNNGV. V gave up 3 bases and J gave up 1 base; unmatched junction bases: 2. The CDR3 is CASSLLAGSYNEQFF. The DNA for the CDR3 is TGTGCCAGCAGCTTGTTAGCGGGGTCCTACAATGAGCAGTTCTTC.

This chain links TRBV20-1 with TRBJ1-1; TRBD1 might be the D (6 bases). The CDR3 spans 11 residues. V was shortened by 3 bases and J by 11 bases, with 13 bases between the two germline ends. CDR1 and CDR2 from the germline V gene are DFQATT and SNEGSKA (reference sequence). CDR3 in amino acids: CSASLNTGAFF. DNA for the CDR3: TGCAGTGCTAGTCTCAATACAGGGGCTTTCTTT.

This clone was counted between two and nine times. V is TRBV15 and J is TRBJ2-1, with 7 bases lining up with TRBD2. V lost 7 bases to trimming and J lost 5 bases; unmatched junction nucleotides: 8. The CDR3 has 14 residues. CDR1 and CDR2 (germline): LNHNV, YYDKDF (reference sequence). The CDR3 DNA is TGTGCCACCATCAAAGCGGGACGGCACAATGAGCAGTTCTTC. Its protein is CATIKAGRHNEQFF. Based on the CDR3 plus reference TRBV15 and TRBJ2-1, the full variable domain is DAMVIQNPRYQVTQFGKPVTLSCSQTLNHNVMYWYQQKSSQAPKLLFHYYDKDFNNEADTPDNFQSRRPNTSFCFLDIRSPGLGDTAMYLCATIKAGRHNEQFFGPGTRLTVL.

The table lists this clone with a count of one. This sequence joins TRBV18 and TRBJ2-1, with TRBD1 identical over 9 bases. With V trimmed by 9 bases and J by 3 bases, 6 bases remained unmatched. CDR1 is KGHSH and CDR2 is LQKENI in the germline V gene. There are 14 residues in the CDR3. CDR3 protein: CASRQGEGYNEQFF. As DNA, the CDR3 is TGTGCCAGTCGACAGGGGGAGGGCTACAATGAGCAGTTCTTC.

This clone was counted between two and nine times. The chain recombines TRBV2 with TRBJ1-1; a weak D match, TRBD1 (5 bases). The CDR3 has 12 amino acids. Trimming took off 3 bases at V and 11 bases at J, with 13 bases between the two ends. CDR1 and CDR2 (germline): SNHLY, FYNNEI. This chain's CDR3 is CASSEGQGHAFF. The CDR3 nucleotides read TGTGCCAGCAGTGAGGGGCAGGGTCACGCTTTCTTT.

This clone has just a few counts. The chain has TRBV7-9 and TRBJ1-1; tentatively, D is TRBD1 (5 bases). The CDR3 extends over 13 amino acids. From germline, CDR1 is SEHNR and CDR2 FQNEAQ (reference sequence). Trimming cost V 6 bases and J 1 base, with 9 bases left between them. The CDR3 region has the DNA TGTGCCAGCAGGACAGAGGAGAACACTGAAGCTTTCTTT. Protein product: CASRTEENTEAFF.

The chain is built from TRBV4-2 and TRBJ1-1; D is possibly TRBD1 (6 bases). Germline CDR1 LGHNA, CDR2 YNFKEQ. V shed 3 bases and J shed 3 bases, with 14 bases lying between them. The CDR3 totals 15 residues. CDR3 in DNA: TGTGCCAGCAGCCAGTTGACAGGACACGACACTGAAGCTTTCTTT. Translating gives CASSQLTGHDTEAFF.

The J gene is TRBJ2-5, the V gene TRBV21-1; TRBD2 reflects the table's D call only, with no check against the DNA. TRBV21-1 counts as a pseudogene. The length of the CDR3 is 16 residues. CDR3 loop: CASSKVAGRDGETQYF. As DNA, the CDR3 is TGTGCCAGCAGCAAAGTAGCAGGGAGGGATGGAGAGACCCAGTACTTC.

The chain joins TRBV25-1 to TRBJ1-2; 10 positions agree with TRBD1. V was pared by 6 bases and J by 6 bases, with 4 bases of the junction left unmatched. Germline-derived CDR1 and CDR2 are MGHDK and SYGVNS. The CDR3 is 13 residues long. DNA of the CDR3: TGTGCCAGCAGGGCCGGGACAGGGGATGGCTACACCTTC. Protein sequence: CASRAGTGDGYTF.

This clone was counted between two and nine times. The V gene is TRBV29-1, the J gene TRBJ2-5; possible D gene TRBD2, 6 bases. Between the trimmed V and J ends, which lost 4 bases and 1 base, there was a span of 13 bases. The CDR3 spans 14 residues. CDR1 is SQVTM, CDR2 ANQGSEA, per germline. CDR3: CSVGRAGSQETQYF. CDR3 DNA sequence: TGCAGCGTTGGTAGAGCGGGCTCCCAAGAGACCCAGTACTTC.

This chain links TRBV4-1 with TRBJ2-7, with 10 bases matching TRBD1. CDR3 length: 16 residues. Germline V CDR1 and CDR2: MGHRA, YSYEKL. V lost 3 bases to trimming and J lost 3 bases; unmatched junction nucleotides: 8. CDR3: CASSQSGTGALYEQYF. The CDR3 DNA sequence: TGCGCCAGCAGCCAGTCCGGGACAGGGGCCCTCTACGAGCAGTACTTC.

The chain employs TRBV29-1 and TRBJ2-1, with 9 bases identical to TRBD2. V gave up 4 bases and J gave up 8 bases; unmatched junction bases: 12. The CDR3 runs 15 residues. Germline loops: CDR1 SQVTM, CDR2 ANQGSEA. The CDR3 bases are TGCAGCGTTGGAATCTCTAGCGGGATTGGTCATGAGCAGTTCTTC. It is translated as CSVGISSGIGHEQFF.

CDR3 DNA sequence: TGTGCCAGCAGTTTTGGCGGGAGCGGAGTAGAGACCCAGTACTTC. Translation gives CASSFGGSGVETQYF. The chain uses TRBV27 and TRBJ2-5; TRBD2 matches 7 bases. The CDR3 is made up of 15 amino acids. Unmatched junction bases numbered 8, after V lost 3 bases and J lost 4 bases. Germline-derived CDR1 and CDR2 are MNHEY and SMNVEV (reference sequence).

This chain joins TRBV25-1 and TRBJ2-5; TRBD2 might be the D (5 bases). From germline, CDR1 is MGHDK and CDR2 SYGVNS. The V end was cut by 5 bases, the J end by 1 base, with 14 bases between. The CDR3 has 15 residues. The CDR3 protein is CASSKRGSAQETQYF. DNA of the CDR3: TGTGCCAGCAGTAAACGAGGGTCCGCCCAAGAGACCCAGTACTTC.

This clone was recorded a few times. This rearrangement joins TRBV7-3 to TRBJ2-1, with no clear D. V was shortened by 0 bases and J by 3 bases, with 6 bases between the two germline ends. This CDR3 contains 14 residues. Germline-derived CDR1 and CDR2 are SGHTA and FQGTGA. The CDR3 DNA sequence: TGTGCCAGCAGCTTAACTTCCGGCTACAATGAGCAGTTCTTC. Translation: CASSLTSGYNEQFF.

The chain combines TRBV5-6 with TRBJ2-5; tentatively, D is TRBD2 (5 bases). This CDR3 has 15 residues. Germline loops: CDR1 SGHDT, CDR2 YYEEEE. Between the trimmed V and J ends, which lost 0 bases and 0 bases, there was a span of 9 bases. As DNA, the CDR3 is TGTGCCAGCAGCTTGGGAGGGCTCGACCAAGAGACCCAGTACTTC. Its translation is CASSLGGLDQETQYF.

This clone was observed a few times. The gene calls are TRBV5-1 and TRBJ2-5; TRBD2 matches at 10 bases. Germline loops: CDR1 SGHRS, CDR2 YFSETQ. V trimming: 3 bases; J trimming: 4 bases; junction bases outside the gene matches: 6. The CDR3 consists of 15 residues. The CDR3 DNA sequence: TGCGCCAGCAGCTCCCTAGCGGGAGAAGGAGAGACCCAGTACTTC. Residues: CASSSLAGEGETQYF.